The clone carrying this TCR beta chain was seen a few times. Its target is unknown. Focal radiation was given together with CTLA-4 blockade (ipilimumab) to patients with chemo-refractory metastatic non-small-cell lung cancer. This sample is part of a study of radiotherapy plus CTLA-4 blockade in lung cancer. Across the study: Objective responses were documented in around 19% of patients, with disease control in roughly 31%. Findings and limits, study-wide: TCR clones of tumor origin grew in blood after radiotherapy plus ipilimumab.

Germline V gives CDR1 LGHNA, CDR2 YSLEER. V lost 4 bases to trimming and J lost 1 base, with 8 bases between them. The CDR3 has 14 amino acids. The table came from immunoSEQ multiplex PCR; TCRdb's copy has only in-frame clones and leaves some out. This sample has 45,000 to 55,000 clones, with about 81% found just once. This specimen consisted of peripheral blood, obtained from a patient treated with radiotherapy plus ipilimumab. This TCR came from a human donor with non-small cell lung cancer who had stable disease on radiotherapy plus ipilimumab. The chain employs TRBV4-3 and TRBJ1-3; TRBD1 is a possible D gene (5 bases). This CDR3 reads CASSPGTSGNTIYF. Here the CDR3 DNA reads TGCGCCAGCAGCCCGGGGACTTCTGGAAACACCATATATTTT.